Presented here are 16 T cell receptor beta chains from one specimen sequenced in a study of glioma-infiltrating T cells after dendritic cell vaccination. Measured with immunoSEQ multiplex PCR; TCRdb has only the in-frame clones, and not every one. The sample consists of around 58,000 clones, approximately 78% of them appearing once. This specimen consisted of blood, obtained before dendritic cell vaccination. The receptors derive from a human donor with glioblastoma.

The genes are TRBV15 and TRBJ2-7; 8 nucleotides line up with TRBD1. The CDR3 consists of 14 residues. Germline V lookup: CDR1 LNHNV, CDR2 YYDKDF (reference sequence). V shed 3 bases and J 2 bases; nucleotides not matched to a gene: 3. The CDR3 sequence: CATSRGTGAYEQYF. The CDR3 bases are TGTGCCACCAGCAGGGGGACAGGCGCCTACGAGCAGTACTTC.

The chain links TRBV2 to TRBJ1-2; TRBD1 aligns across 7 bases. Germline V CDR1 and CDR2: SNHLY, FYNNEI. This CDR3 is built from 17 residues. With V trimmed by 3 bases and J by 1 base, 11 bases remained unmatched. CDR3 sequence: CASSEGRGQLGNYGYTF. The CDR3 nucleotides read TGTGCCAGCAGTGAGGGACGGGGACAGCTCGGTAACTATGGCTACACCTTC.

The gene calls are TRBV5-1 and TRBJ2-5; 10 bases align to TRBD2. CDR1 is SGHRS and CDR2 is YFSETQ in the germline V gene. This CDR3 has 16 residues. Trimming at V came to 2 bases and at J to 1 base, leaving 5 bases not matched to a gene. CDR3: CASSLGPSGGQETQYF. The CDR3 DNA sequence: TGCGCCAGCAGCTTAGGTCCTAGCGGGGGCCAAGAGACCCAGTACTTC.

The chain's CDR3 is CASSPGGGASSYEQYF. The CDR3 region has the DNA TGTGCCAGCAGCCCCGGAGGGGGGGCAAGCTCCTACGAGCAGTACTTC. This sequence joins TRBV5-4 and TRBJ2-7; possibly TRBD2 for D (7 bases). The CDR3 contains 16 residues. Germline assignment: CDR1 SGHNT and CDR2 YYREEE (reference sequence). The V and J ends lost 4 bases and 0 bases respectively, with 17 bases between them.

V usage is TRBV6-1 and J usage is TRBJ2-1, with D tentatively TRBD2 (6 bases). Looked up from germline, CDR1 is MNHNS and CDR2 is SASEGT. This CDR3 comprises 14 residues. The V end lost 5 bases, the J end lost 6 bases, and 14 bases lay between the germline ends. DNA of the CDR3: TGTGCCAGCAGTCCCTGGGCCGGGGGCAATGAGCAGTTCTTC. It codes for CASSPWAGGNEQFF.

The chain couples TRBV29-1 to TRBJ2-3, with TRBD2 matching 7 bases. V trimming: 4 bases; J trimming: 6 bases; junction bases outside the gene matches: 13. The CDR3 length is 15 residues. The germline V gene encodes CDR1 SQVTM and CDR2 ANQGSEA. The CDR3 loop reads CSVGTGTIDSDTQYF. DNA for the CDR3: TGCAGCGTTGGAACCGGGACTATTGATTCGGATACGCAGTATTTT.

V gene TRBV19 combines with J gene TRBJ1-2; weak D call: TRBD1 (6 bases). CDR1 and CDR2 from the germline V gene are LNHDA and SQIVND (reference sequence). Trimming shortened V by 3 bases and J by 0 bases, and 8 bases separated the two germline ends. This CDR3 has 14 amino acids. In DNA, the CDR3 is TGTGCCAGTAGTATCGGACAGACTAACTATGGCTACACCTTC. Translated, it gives CASSIGQTNYGYTF.

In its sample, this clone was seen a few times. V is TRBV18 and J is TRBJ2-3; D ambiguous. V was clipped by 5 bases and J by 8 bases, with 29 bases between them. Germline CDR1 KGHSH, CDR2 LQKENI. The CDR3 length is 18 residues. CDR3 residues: CASSNRRVAKPPIVTQYF. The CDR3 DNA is TGTGCCAGCTCAAACCGCCGGGTAGCCAAGCCTCCAATTGTTACGCAGTATTTT.

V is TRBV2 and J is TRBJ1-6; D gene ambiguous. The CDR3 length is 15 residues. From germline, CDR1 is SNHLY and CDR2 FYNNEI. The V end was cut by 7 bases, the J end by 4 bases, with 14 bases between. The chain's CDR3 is CASTPRADYNSPLHF. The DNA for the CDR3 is TGTGCCAGCACCCCCCGTGCGGATTATAATTCACCCCTCCACTTT.

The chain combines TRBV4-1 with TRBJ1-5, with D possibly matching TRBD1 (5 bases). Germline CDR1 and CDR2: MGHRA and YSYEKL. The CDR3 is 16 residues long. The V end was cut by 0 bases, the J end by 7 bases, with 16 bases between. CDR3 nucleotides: TGCGCCAGCAGCCAAGAGGTTATAGGGGTTGCCCAGCCCCAGCATTTT. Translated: CASSQEVIGVAQPQHF.

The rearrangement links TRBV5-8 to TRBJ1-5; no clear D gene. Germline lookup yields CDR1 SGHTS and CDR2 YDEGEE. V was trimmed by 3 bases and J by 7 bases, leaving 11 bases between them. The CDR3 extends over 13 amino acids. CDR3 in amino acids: CASSWRAGQPQHF. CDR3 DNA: TGTGCCAGCAGCTGGCGGGCTGGACAGCCCCAGCATTTT.

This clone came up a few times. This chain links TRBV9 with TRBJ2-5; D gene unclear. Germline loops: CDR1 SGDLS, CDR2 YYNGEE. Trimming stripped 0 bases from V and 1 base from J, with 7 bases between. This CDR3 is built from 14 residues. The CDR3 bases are TGTGCCAGCAGCGTAGCTGTCAGCCAAGAGACCCAGTACTTC. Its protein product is CASSVAVSQETQYF.

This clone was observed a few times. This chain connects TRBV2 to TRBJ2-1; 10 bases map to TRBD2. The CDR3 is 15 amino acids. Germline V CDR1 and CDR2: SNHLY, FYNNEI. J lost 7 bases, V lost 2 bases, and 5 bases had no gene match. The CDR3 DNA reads TGTGCCAGCAGTGAACAAGCGGGGGGGCATAATGAGCAGTTCTTC. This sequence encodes CASSEQAGGHNEQFF.

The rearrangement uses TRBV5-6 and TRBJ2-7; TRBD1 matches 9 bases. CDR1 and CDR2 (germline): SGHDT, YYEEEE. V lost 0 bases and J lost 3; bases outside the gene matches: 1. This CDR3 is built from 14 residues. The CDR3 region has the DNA TGTGCCAGCAGCTTGGGACAGGGGGTCTACGAGCAGTACTTC. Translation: CASSLGQGVYEQYF.

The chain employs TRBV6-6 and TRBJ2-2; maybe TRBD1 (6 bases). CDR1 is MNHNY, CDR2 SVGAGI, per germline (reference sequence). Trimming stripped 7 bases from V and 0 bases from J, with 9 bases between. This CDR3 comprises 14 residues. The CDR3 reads CASKGQPNTGELFF. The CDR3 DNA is TGTGCCAGCAAAGGACAGCCGAACACCGGGGAGCTGTTTTTT.

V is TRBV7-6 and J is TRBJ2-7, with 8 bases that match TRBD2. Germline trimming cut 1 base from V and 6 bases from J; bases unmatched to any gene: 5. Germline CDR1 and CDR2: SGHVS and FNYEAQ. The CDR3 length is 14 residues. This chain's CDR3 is CASSLGGSGAEQYF. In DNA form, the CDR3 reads TGTGCCAGCAGCTTAGGTGGTAGCGGGGCCGAGCAGTACTTC.